The clone carrying this T cell receptor (beta chain) was counted between two and nine times. Its antigen is undetermined. The data originate from a study of T cell responses to AZD1222 COVID-19 vaccine. Points from the study as a whole: Repertoires were obtained solely post-peak T cell response.

This CDR3 region has 17 residues. The V and J ends lost 5 bases and 4 bases, in that order; junction bases with no gene match: 16. From germline, CDR1 is SGHAT and CDR2 FQNNGV. The repertoire was sequenced with immunoSEQ multiplex PCR; TCRdb's copy has only in-frame clones and lacks some. Of some 120,000 clones in the sample, about 90% were seen once. The sequenced sample was peripheral blood, obtained on day 0 of AZD1222 vaccination. V and J are TRBV11-2 and TRBJ2-7, with TRBD1 identical over 8 bases. The TCR comes from an adult in good health. The CDR3 coding sequence is TGTGCCAGCAGCCCCATCAACAGGGGGTCTAATCTATACGAGCAGTACTTC. This encodes CASSPINRGSNLYEQYF.